This T cell receptor beta chain was identified during a study of blood T cell repertoires in COVID-19. Study summary: The samples span acute and convalescent COVID-19 from the United States, Italy and Spain.

Produced via immunoSEQ multiplex PCR; TCRdb's table is partial and in-frame only. The sample holds tens of thousands of clones, 72% seen once. Patients at the Seattle site were enrolled during active infection and followed longitudinally. CDR1 MNHEY and CDR2 SMNVEV come from the germline V gene (reference sequence). The CDR3 runs to 20 residues. Unmatched junction bases numbered 16, after V lost 4 bases and J lost 0 bases. This rearrangement joins TRBV27 to TRBJ2-3; 10 nucleotides line up with TRBD2. This sequence originates from a woman aged 70-85 years with COVID-19, enrolled during active disease. Sequenced sample: peripheral blood. CDR3 bases: TGTGCCAGCAGTTCCCCCCCGTGGGTAGCGGGGGGCCTTAGCACAGATACGCAGTATTTT. Translating it yields CASSSPPWVAGGLSTDTQYF.